These 13 T cell receptor beta chains were all obtained from the same sample, sequenced in a study of shared clonotypes between healthy human individuals. Measured with immunoSEQ multiplex PCR; TCRdb has only the in-frame clones, and not every one. Of roughly 720,000 clones listed, 90% were seen once; the top ten hold 34%. Source material: memory CD8+ T cells from PBMCs. Subset described: CD45RO+ cells pooled with CCR7-negative TemRA cells. All receptors come from a man aged 18-30 years in good health. Some clones in this sample may be carry-over from other donors' samples.

The J gene is TRBJ1-4, the V gene TRBV6-1; D is ambiguous. Looked up from germline, CDR1 is MNHNS and CDR2 is SASEGT. The CDR3 sequence is 11 residues long. Trimming took 3 bases from V and 11 from J, leaving 7 bases between them. CDR3 loop: CASSDFYKLFF. The CDR3 coding sequence is TGTGCCAGCAGTGATTTTTATAAACTGTTTTTT.

This clone was seen once. The chain uses TRBV5-3 and TRBJ2-2; TRBD2 matches 10 bases. TRBV5-3 falls under the ORF class, with uncertain function. With 5 bases clipped from V and 5 bases from J, the junction kept 12 bases outside the gene matches. The CDR3 sequence is 17 residues long. CDR3 nucleotide sequence: TGTGCCAGAAGTATCCCCAGCGGGAGGGCCAGGACCGGGGAGCTGTTTTTT. The encoded protein is CARSIPSGRARTGELFF.

The V and J genes are TRBV27 and TRBJ1-1; D ambiguous. The CDR3 sequence is 14 residues long. The germline V and J ends were trimmed by 5 bases and 1 base, with 11 bases remaining between them. Germline values: CDR1 MNHEY, CDR2 SMNVEV (reference sequence). CDR3 protein: CASSPLRSNTEAFF. The CDR3, as DNA: TGTGCCAGCAGTCCCCTGCGGTCGAACACTGAAGCTTTCTTT.

The gene calls are TRBV5-4 and TRBJ2-7; 11 bases fit TRBD2. The CDR3 has 15 residues. Germline V CDR1 and CDR2: SGHNT, YYREEE (reference sequence). With 4 bases clipped from V and 2 bases from J, the junction kept 5 bases outside the gene matches. CDR3: CASSPGLAETYEQYF. The CDR3 DNA follows: TGTGCCAGCAGCCCGGGACTAGCGGAGACCTACGAGCAGTACTTC. Full variable domain (remainder filled in from reference TRBV5-4 and TRBJ2-7): ETGVTQSPTHLIKTRGQQVTLRCSSQSGHNTVSWYQQALGQGPQFIFQYYREEENGRGNFPPRFSGLQFPNYSSELNVNALELDDSALYLCASSPGLAETYEQYFGPGTRLTVT.

The chain joins TRBV28 to TRBJ2-1; TRBD2 aligns across 8 bases. Germline values: CDR1 MDHEN, CDR2 SYDVKM. After removal of 8 bases from V and 5 bases from J, the junction contained 8 bases not matched to a gene. CDR3 length: 14 residues. The CDR3, as DNA: TGTGCCAGCCTTCCAGCGGGAGAAAACAATGAGCAGTTCTTC. Residues: CASLPAGENNEQFF.

V and J are TRBV4-3 and TRBJ2-7; no clear D. This CDR3 comprises 15 residues. Germline-derived CDR1 and CDR2 are LGHNA and YSLEER. Trimming pared 5 bases from V and 3 bases from J, leaving 17 bases between. In nucleotides, the CDR3 is TGCGCCAGCAGCGTTTACCGATCAAACGGCTACGAGCAGTACTTC. As protein: CASSVYRSNGYEQYF.

For this clone: This same CDR3 is encoded by further DNA sequences in the sample. The chain links TRBV27 to TRBJ1-5; no clear D gene. Trimming took 2 bases from V and 1 from J, leaving 3 bases between them. This CDR3 spans 13 amino acids. Per the germline V gene, CDR1 is MNHEY and CDR2 is SMNVEV (reference sequence). CDR3 region: CASSLMSNQPQHF. The CDR3 DNA sequence: TGTGCCAGCAGTTTAATGAGCAATCAGCCCCAGCATTTT.

The rearrangement joins TRBV27 to TRBJ2-7, with TRBD2 identical over 9 bases. The CDR3 is 15 residues long. V lost 1 base and J lost 4; bases outside the gene matches: 5. Germline CDR1 reads MNHEY; CDR2 reads SMNVEV (reference sequence). In nucleotides, the CDR3 is TGTGCCAGCAGTTTATGGGCTAGCGGGACTTACGAGCAGTACTTC. Its translation: CASSLWASGTYEQYF.

The chain carries TRBV19 and TRBJ2-7; D call uncertain. With 5 bases removed from V and 3 bases from J, the gap between germline ends came to 8 bases. Germline V gene sequence: CDR1 LNHDA, CDR2 SQIVND (reference sequence). The CDR3 covers 12 residues. The CDR3 here is CASSAGGYEQYF. CDR3 DNA: TGTGCCAGTAGTGCCGGCGGCTACGAGCAGTACTTC.

V gene TRBV7-3 combines with J gene TRBJ2-3; D may be TRBD2 (6 bases). The V gene lost 4 bases and the J gene lost 6 bases, with 11 bases spanning the gap. CDR3 length: 13 residues. Germline V gives CDR1 SGHTA, CDR2 FQGTGA. CDR3 sequence (DNA): TGTGCCAGCAGCTCGGACCGGGGGGATACGCAGTATTTT. It is translated as CASSSDRGDTQYF.

The chain employs TRBV25-1 and TRBJ2-1; 8 nucleotides line up with TRBD2. J was trimmed by 9 bases and V by 4 bases; bases with no gene match: 14. This CDR3 has 16 amino acids. From germline, CDR1 is MGHDK and CDR2 SYGVNS. The CDR3 bases are TGTGCCAGCAGTGCACCGGGACTAGGGGGGGGCTTTGAGCAGTTCTTC. Its translation is CASSAPGLGGGFEQFF. Filled out from reference TRBV25-1 and TRBJ2-1, the complete variable domain reads EADIYQTPRYLVIGTGKKITLECSQTMGHDKMYWYQQDPGMELHLIHYSYGVNSTEKGDLSSESTVSRIRTEHFPLTLESARPSHTSQYLCASSAPGLGGGFEQFFGPGTRLTVL.

The CDR3 DNA reads TGTGCCAGCAGCGGGCCTGGGACAGCCTCGAATCAGCCCCAGCATTTT. This gives the protein CASSGPGTASNQPQHF. The chain employs TRBV5-6 and TRBJ1-5; 7 positions agree with TRBD1. After removal of 4 bases from V and 4 bases from J, the junction contained 11 bases not matched to a gene. This CDR3 is built from 16 residues. Germline V CDR1 and CDR2: SGHDT, YYEEEE.

The chain links TRBV11-1 to TRBJ2-2, with D perhaps matching TRBD2 (6 bases). Germline lookup yields CDR1 SGHAT and CDR2 FQDESV (reference sequence). V gave up 5 bases and J gave up 9 bases, with 16 bases separating them. This CDR3 is 14 amino acids long. CDR3 loop: CASSAHAGPRELFF. The CDR3 DNA sequence: TGTGCCAGCAGCGCGCACGCGGGGCCCCGGGAGCTGTTTTTT.